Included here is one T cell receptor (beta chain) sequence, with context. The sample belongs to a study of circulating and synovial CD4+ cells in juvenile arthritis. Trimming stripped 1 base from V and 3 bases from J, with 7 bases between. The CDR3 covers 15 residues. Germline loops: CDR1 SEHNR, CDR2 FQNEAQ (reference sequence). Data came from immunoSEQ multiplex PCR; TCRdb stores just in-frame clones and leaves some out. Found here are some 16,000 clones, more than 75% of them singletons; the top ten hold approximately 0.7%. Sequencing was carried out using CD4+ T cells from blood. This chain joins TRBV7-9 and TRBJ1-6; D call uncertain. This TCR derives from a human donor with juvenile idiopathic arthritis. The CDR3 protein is CASSLGRFYNSPLHF. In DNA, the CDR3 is TGTGCCAGCAGCTTAGGGAGATTCTATAATTCACCCCTCCACTTT.